These T cell receptor beta chains were read from a single sample in a study of T-cell memory formation after mild COVID-19. TCRdb reprocessed the 5' RACE reads via MiXCR and lists one record per CDR3 protein. The data contain 190,000 or so distinct CDR3 sequences, 20% to 25% of them singletons. Source material: PBMCs or a T cell subset sorted from them (not recorded which). Receptors were obtained from an adult woman who had mild COVID-19 (a few samples of this study predate the infection). Cell type and time point are not known. CDR3s include the opening cysteine and the closing phenylalanine or tryptophan. D genes are given only for firm matches. Some rows have no size entry. The others give once, few or many, or a class for an expanded clone.

>TRBD1|.|TRBV6-5|TRBJ2-3
CASSQDREDTQYF
TGTGCCAGCAGTCAGGACAGGGAAGATACGCAGTATTTT
>TRBD2|few|TRBV7-9|TRBJ2-3
CASSRTSGGGTDTQYF
TGTGCCAGCAGCCGGACTAGCGGGGGAGGGACAGATACGCAGTATTTT
>TRBD2|few|TRBV3-1|TRBJ2-1
CATMMGNGGEDEQFF
TGTGCCACCATGATGGGGAACGGGGGGGAGGATGAGCAGTTCTTC
>TRBD1|few|TRBV20-1|TRBJ1-1
CSASDRVNTEAFF
TGCAGTGCTTCGGACAGGGTGAACACTGAAGCTTTCTTT
>.|.|TRBV3-1|TRBJ2-7
CASSQDSWAAPYEQYF
TGTGCCAGCAGCCAAGATAGCTGGGCAGCCCCCTACGAGCAGTACTTC
>.|few|TRBV18|TRBJ2-1
CASSRSTGEQFF
TGTGCCAGCTCCCGGTCAACGGGGGAGCAGTTCTTC
>.|few|TRBV27|TRBJ1-5
CASSLDGGSQHF
TGTGCCAGCAGTTTAGACGGCGGGTCCCAGCATTTT
>TRBD1|.|TRBV2|TRBJ1-4
CASIYRTGVEVFF
TGTGCCAGCATATACAGAACAGGGGTGGAAGTGTTTTTT
>.|few|TRBV19|TRBJ2-1
CASTPTNSNEQFF
TGTGCCAGTACCCCGACTAATTCCAATGAGCAGTTCTTC
>.|few|TRBV30|TRBJ2-7
CAWSVLSSAYEQYF
TGTGCCTGGAGTGTACTGAGTAGCGCCTACGAGCAGTACTTC
>TRBD1|.|TRBV6-6|TRBJ1-1
CASSYSTGVLMNTEAFF
TGTGCCAGCAGTTACTCGACAGGGGTCCTAATGAACACTGAAGCTTTCTTT
>.|few|TRBV27|TRBJ1-1
CASSTGAEAFF
TGTGCCAGCAGCACAGGAGCTGAAGCTTTCTTT
>.|few|TRBV7-9|TRBJ2-7
CASSLGSRPDEQYF
TGTGCCAGCAGCTTAGGATCTAGGCCCGACGAGCAGTACTTC
>TRBD1|few|TRBV2|TRBJ2-1
CASQGQGVVEQFF
TGTGCCAGCCAGGGACAGGGGGTTGTGGAGCAGTTCTTC
>TRBD2|.|TRBV12-3/TRBV12-4|TRBJ2-3
CASSSIAGGGFGVPSTDTQYF
TGTGCCAGCAGTTCCATAGCGGGTGGAGGATTCGGAGTTCCTAGCACAGATACGCAGTATTTT
>TRBD2|.|TRBV12-3/TRBV12-4|TRBJ2-5
CASRISTSGGAETQYF
TGTGCCAGCAGAATTTCGACTAGCGGGGGGGCTGAGACCCAGTACTTC
>.|.|TRBV7-9|TRBJ1-4
CASSPPGPRNEKLFF
TGTGCCAGCAGCCCACCGGGACCTCGTAATGAAAAACTGTTTTTT
>.|many|TRBV29-1|TRBJ2-7
CSVEARYEQYF
TGCAGCGTCGAAGCACGGTACGAGCAGTACTTC